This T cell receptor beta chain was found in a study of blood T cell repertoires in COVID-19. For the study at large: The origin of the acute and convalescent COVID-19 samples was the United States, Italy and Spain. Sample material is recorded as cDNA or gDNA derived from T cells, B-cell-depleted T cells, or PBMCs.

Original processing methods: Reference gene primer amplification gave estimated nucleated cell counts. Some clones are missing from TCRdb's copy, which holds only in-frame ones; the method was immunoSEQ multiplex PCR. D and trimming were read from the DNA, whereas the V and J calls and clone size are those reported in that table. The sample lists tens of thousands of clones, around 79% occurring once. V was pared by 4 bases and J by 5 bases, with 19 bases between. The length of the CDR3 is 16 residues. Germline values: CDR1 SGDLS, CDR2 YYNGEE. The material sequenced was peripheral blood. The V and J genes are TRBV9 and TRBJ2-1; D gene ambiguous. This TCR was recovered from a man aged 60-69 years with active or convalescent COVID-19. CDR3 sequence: CASSYLSEPLDNEQFF. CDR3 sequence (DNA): TGTGCCAGCAGCTACCTTTCAGAACCGCTGGACAATGAGCAGTTCTTC.